The rows below give T cell receptor beta chains drawn from one sample of a study of CD8+ T cells in alopecia areata. The protocol was immunoSEQ multiplex PCR, while the TCRdb copy is restricted to in-frame clones and leaves out a portion. The sample carries some 200,000 clones, 50% to 60% recorded once. The input for sequencing was CD4+ T cells sorted from blood, taken at week 4, from a patient treated with tofacitinib. The source of these receptors is a human donor with alopecia areata. The CDR3 runs from the conserved cysteine through the conserved F or W. D genes are given only for firm matches. Clone sizes are given selectively: once, few, many, or a class where the clone is expanded.

NA	TRBD1	TRBV25-1	TRBJ2-7	TGTGCCAGCAGTGGACAGGGACAGGGGGAACGCAACGAGCAGTACTTC	CASSGQGQGERNEQYF
NA	NA	TRBV5-1	TRBJ1-6	TGCGCCAGCAACTTGGCGGGCAGGTCACCCCTCCACTTT	CASNLAGRSPLHF
NA	TRBD2	TRBV5-1	TRBJ2-7	TGCGCCAGCACCACTCGAGCGGGGGCTCACTCCTACGAGCAGTACTTC	CASTTRAGAHSYEQYF
NA	NA	TRBV19	TRBJ1-6	TGTGCCAGTAGTAGAATTCGGGGTGAACCCCTCCACTTT	CASSRIRGEPLHF
NA	TRBD1	TRBV5-1	TRBJ1-2	TGCGCCAGCAGCTTTTACAGGGGTTCACATGGCTACACCTTC	CASSFYRGSHGYTF
few	NA	TRBV7-2	TRBJ2-3	TGTGCCAGCAGCTTATTCACGGATACGCAGTATTTT	CASSLFTDTQYF
NA	NA	TRBV29-1	TRBJ1-2	TGCAGCGTTGAAGATATGGACCCCGCAGACTATGGCTACACCTTC	CSVEDMDPADYGYTF
few	NA	TRBV6-9	TRBJ1-5	TGTGCCAGCAGTTATTTTTTGGTGGGAGAGCAGCCCCAGCATTTT	CASSYFLVGEQPQHF
NA	NA	TRBV29-1	TRBJ2-7	TGCAGCGTTGAACTGGGGCAGACCTACGAGCAGTACTTC	CSVELGQTYEQYF
NA	NA	TRBV6-6	TRBJ1-2	TGTGCCAGCAGTTACTCTTGGGACGCCAACTATGGCTACACCTTC	CASSYSWDANYGYTF
NA	NA	TRBV6-1	TRBJ1-5	TGTGCCAGCAGTGACACTGGGACATATAGCAATCAGCCCCAGCATTTT	CASSDTGTYSNQPQHF
few	TRBD1	TRBV29-1	TRBJ2-1	TGCAGCGTTGCCCCCGCGGCAGGGGGTGGGAATGAGCAGTTCTTC	CSVAPAAGGGNEQFF
few	NA	TRBV7-6	TRBJ1-6	TGTGCCAGCAGCTTGAACAGTGATAATTCACCCCTCCACTTT	CASSLNSDNSPLHF
NA	NA	TRBV4-3	TRBJ1-2	TGCGCCAGCAGGGCCGGGGGCGAAGGGGGCTACACCTTC	CASRAGGEGGYTF
few	NA	TRBV5-1	TRBJ1-1	TGCGCCAGCAGCTTGGCTCAGGGACCCACTGAAGCTTTCTTT	CASSLAQGPTEAFF
NA	TRBD1	TRBV4-2	TRBJ2-2	TGTGCCAGCAGCCGAACCGGGACAGGGGGGACCGGGGAGCTGTTTTTT	CASSRTGTGGTGELFF
few	NA	TRBV29-1	TRBJ2-5	TGCAGCGTTGAACCCGCCTGGGCGGGGCAAGAGACCCAGTACTTC	CSVEPAWAGQETQYF
NA	NA	TRBV7-9	TRBJ2-3	TGTGCCAGCAGCTCGACAGTAGATACGCAGTATTTT	CASSSTVDTQYF